The T cell receptor beta chain described here comes from a study of T cell responses to AZD1222 COVID-19 vaccine listed by TCRdb under 2021. As for the study more broadly: A total of about 240 trial participants underwent TCR sequencing, of whom nearly 210 received two doses of AZD1222 and some 25 received two doses of the MenACWY control vaccine. Enrollment into the trials was organized by age into subgroups of 18-55, 56-69 and 70-plus years, and those subgroups contained about 160, 30 and 59 TCR-sequenced participants, respectively. What the research found in general, with its limitations: Spike-specific TCR breadth and depth rose significantly after two AZD1222 doses compared with day 0 and with MenACWY recipients. Nearly half of unique spike-specific TCRs reportedly recognized epitopes outside regions mutated in the B.1.351 and B.1.1.7 variants. Because no day 14 peak-response samples were available, the repertoires could be characterized only after the peak T cell response. The 56-69-year group was small, and its depth increase did not reach significance, likely because of low power. Participants were mostly white British, with more females than males. The authors suggested clonal diversity may have been underestimated. Vaccine-associated CD4 TCRs spanned the whole spike protein, with dominant responses in regions 160-218 and 743-854. Conclusions about previously exposed vaccinees are limited because only 6 or 7 AZD1222 recipients were SARS-CoV-2 seropositive at baseline.

The time point label for this specimen denotes: about 28 days (+/-7) after the second vaccine dose. This sample's treatment or condition label indicates: meningococcal conjugate vaccine given as trial control. Vaccinee samples came from UK trials COV001 and COV002, including a single-blind randomized controlled phase 2/3 trial of AZD1222 (ChAdOx1 nCoV-19) in healthy adults. For TCRbeta chain sequencing, PBMC samples from trial participants were taken at day 0 and at day 28 after the second dose. Worth noting for this clone: The antigen it binds to is not known. There are no base qualities to consult, and no much larger clone falls within one base.

Reading the germline V gene gives CDR1 MNHNS and CDR2 SASEGT. V is reduced by 2 bases and J by 6 bases, leaving a spacing of 19 bases between them. The CDR3 runs 17 amino acids, cysteine and phenylalanine included. Solely the CDR3 DNA is kept, with 51 bases framed from the first base. The CDR3 regions of human TCRbeta chains were subjected to immunosequencing. In the authors' own workflow: TCRs in the repertoires were compared against a reference library of SARS-CoV-2-specific TCRs that had been generated with the MIRA antigen-specificity platform. Breadth was defined as the fraction of unique TCRs that were SARS-CoV-2-associated, and depth was defined as the fraction of total T cells that were SARS-CoV-2-associated. Using the MIRA data, each spike-specific TCR was mapped to the spike region that the TCR reacts to and placed in a CD4 or CD8 class. Log10-transformed breadth and depth values were compared by one-way ANOVA with Sidak's multiple comparisons tests. TCRdb took over this immuneACCESS table, retaining in-frame rearrangements with V and J assigned. Such tables are incomplete; in checked studies, under half of the missing clones stem from an unresolved V gene, and the remainder is unexplained. V and J calls and clone size come straight from that table; D and trimming were deduced from the DNA. The sample yields about 120,000 clones; 75% to 95% were counted once. The ten largest clones take up 4.2% of the sample.

This chain joins TRBV6-1 to TRBJ1-4, with the D gene not clear enough to name. This receptor was obtained from an adult who received the MenACWY meningococcal vaccine as a control. Sequenced material: peripheral blood, taken 28 days after the second dose of the MenACWY control vaccine. CDR3 region: CASSERTTGVRHEKLFF. The nucleotide sequence reads as follows: TGTGCCAGCAGTGAAAGAACCACCGGCGTGAGGCATGAAAAACTGTTTTTT.